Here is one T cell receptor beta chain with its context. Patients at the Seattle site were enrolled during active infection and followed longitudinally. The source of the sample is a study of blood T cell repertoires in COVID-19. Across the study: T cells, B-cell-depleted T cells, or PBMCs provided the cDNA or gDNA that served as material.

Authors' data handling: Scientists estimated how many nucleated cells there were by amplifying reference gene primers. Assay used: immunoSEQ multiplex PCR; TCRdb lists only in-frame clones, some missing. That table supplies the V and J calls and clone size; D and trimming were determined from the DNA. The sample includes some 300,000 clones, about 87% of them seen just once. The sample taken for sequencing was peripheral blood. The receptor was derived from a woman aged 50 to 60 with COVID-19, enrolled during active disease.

The CDR3 region is CAKSTGDSGNTIYF. CDR3 coding DNA: TGTGCCAAGTCGACAGGGGACTCTGGAAACACCATATATTTT. This rearrangement joins TRBV2 to TRBJ1-3, with 8 bases matching TRBD1. The CDR3 consists of 14 residues. Germline CDR1 is SNHLY and CDR2 is FYNNEI. V shed 10 bases, J shed 0 bases, and the junction held 5 bases outside the gene matches.